These 12 T cell receptor beta chains came from one sample sequenced in a study of T cells in Graves' hyperthyroidism and ophthalmopathy. Researchers amplified the TCR beta CDR3 regions from RNA transcripts. During a first-round RT-PCR of the TCR CDR3, the HTBI primer set was used. TCRdb itself ran the multiplex PCR reads through MiXCR, one entry per CDR3 protein. Here the sample spans some 700,000 distinct CDR3 sequences, 17% being singletons. Material: blood. All receptors come from a man aged 45-65 years with Graves' hyperthyroidism.

This clonotype was observed many times. The V gene is TRBV12-3 or TRBV12-4, the J gene TRBJ1-5; weak D call: TRBD1 (6 bases). V was shortened by 7 bases and J by 2 bases, with 21 bases between the two germline ends. The CDR3 spans 17 residues. The CDR3 DNA reads TGTGCCAGCACCCTGCGTCAGGGGAGGAAGGGCAATCAGCCCCAGCATTTT. Protein sequence: CASTLRQGRKGNQPQHF.

This clonotype came up many times. This chain joins TRBV24-1 and TRBJ1-2; 9 bases fit TRBD1. The V gene end was trimmed by 3 bases and the J gene end by 6 bases; junction bases not matched to a gene: 4. CDR1 KGHDR and CDR2 SFDVKD come from the germline V gene. The CDR3 extends over 14 amino acids. This CDR3 is CATSDATGGNGYTF. The CDR3 coding sequence is TGTGCCACCAGTGATGCGACAGGGGGAAATGGCTACACCTTC.

In this sample, this clonotype turned up many times. This chain's CDR3 is CASRPTAFWEETQYF. In DNA form, the CDR3 reads TGTGCCAGCAGACCGACAGCTTTCTGGGAAGAGACCCAGTACTTC. This sequence joins TRBV12-3 or TRBV12-4 and TRBJ2-5, with D perhaps matching TRBD1 (5 bases). The length of the CDR3 is 15 residues. V lost 6 bases and J lost 3, with 17 bases in between.

This chain links TRBV9 with TRBJ2-1, with D perhaps being TRBD1 or TRBD2 (5 bases each). The ends were cut back, 0 bases at V and 11 bases at J, with 9 bases in the middle. In germline, CDR1 is SGDLS, CDR2 YYNGEE. The CDR3 consists of 12 residues. This chain's CDR3 is CASSVGGEKQFF. The CDR3 DNA is TGTGCCAGCAGCGTAGGAGGGGAAAAGCAGTTCTTC.

The rearrangement joins TRBV6-2 or TRBV6-3 to TRBJ1-5; D may be TRBD1 (5 bases). This CDR3 comprises 14 residues. Trimming left V 5 bases short and J 7 bases short, with 15 bases between. Germline V gene data show CDR1 as MNHEY and CDR2 as SVGEGT. The CDR3, as DNA: TGTGCCAGCAGTGGGAGAGGGGAACGGCAGCCCCAGCATTTT. It yields the protein CASSGRGERQPQHF.

There are many counts of this clonotype. The chain employs TRBV2 and TRBJ2-7; 9 bases are shared with TRBD1. From germline, CDR1 is SNHLY and CDR2 FYNNEI. The CDR3 length is 14 residues. With V trimmed by 6 bases and J by 6 bases, 9 bases remained unmatched. In nucleotides, the CDR3 is TGTGCCAGCAGAGCCGGGACAGGGTCACGCGAGCAGTACTTC. As protein: CASRAGTGSREQYF.

Only one count was recorded for this clonotype. The V gene is TRBV20-1, the J gene TRBJ2-7; TRBD2 aligns across 9 bases. The CDR3 consists of 15 residues. Trimming took 6 bases from V and 2 from J; bases not matched to a gene: 11. The germline gives CDR1 DFQATT, CDR2 SNEGSKA (reference sequence). DNA for the CDR3: TGCAGTGCCAGACTTAGCGGGAGTCTCACCTACGAGCAGTACTTC. The encoded protein is CSARLSGSLTYEQYF.

This clonotype was seen ten or more times. The chain recombines TRBV28 with TRBJ2-7, with 7 nucleotides matching TRBD1. V was clipped by 6 bases and J by 5 bases; unmatched bases: 10. Germline CDR1 MDHEN, CDR2 SYDVKM. This CDR3 has 14 amino acids. The CDR3 coding sequence is TGTGCCAGCAGCGCCCCGACAGGGTATGACGAGCAGTACTTC. It yields the protein CASSAPTGYDEQYF.

CDR3 amino acids: CASSEMGRVGAKNIQYF. The CDR3 DNA sequence: TGTGCCAGCAGTGAAATGGGCAGGGTTGGGGCCAAAAACATTCAGTACTTC. The chain links TRBV25-1 to TRBJ2-4, with D possibly being TRBD1 (5 bases). The ends were cut back, 2 bases at V and 1 base at J, with 15 bases in the middle. CDR3 length: 17 amino acids. CDR1 is MGHDK and CDR2 is SYGVNS in the germline V gene.

This clonotype was counted many times. J is TRBJ2-7 and V is TRBV20-1; perhaps TRBD2 as D (5 bases). CDR3 size: 12 residues. Germline loops: CDR1 DFQATT, CDR2 SNEGSKA (reference sequence). The V end was cut by 3 bases, the J end by 0 bases, with 6 bases between. DNA for the CDR3: TGCAGTGCTAGCGGGGACTCCTACGAGCAGTACTTC. Encoded protein: CSASGDSYEQYF.

At least ten counts were recorded for this clonotype. The gene calls are TRBV12-3 or TRBV12-4 and TRBJ1-4; 10 bases are shared with TRBD1. The CDR3 loop spans 15 amino acids. The J segment lost 7 bases and the V segment lost 4 bases, leaving 6 bases of the junction unmatched. The CDR3 DNA reads as TGTGCCAGCAGTTCGGGGGACAGGGGTGGTGAAAAACTGTTTTTT. Translating gives CASSSGDRGGEKLFF.

In its sample, this clonotype was seen many times. V is TRBV5-1 and J is TRBJ2-1, with 7 bases identical to TRBD1. The germline V gene has CDR1 SGHRS and CDR2 YFSETQ. V was clipped by 1 base and J by 9 bases; unmatched bases: 7. The CDR3 length is 14 residues. Written as DNA, the CDR3 is TGCGCCAGCAGCTTGACTAACAGGGGCACTGAGCAGTTCTTC. Translating gives CASSLTNRGTEQFF.